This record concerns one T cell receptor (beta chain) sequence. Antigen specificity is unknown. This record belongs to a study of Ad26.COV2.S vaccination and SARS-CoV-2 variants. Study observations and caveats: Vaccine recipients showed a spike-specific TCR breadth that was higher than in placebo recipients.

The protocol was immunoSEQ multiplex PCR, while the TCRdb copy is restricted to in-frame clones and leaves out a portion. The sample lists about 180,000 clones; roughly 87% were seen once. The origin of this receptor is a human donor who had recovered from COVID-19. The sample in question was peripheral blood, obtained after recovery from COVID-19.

The chain's CDR3 is CSCIRGTEAFF. As DNA, the CDR3 is TGCAGCTGTATCAGGGGCACTGAAGCTTTCTTT. The chain joins TRBV20-1 to TRBJ1-1; a weak D match, TRBD1 (6 bases). The CDR3 runs 11 residues. Per the germline V gene, CDR1 is DFQATT and CDR2 is SNEGSKA (reference sequence).